This T cell receptor beta chain stems from a study of OX40 agonist ivuxolimab in advanced cancers. Study at large: Averaging about 60 years in age, with a range of about 23 to 79, the cohort was 82.7% male. Whole-study findings and limits: The investigators did not determine what antigen specificity the expanded peripheral T cells had. Expanded clones were, on average, more numerous among CD8+ T cells than CD4+.

V shed 5 bases, J shed 6 bases, and the junction held 7 bases outside the gene matches. Germline V gives CDR1 KGHSH, CDR2 LQKENI. This CDR3 has 17 residues. In this sample, this clone turned up once. The antigen is undetermined. This table comes from immunoSEQ multiplex PCR, and its TCRdb copy is limited to in-frame clones, with some not included. The sample holds about 28,000 clones; approximately 90% are singletons and the top ten take 24%. The TCR was taken from an adult with an advanced solid tumor such as melanoma, head and neck, liver or kidney cancer. The chain employs TRBV18 and TRBJ2-1, with 16 bases lining up with TRBD2. Sequenced material: CD4+ or CD8+ T cells sorted from blood, taken in a trial of the OX40 agonist ivuxolimab. As DNA, the CDR3 is TGTGCCAGCTCAAGACCCGGGACTAGCGGGAGGGCCAATGAGCAGTTCTTC. Translating gives CASSRPGTSGRANEQFF.